The 25 T cell receptor beta chains in this list originate from one sample, sequenced in a study of cytomegalovirus exposure and HLA in healthy donors (dated by TCRdb to between 2016 and 2019). The library was prepared using the immunoSEQ multiplex PCR assay. For the multiplex PCR, a mixture combining 60 forward primers for TCR Vbeta segments and 13 reverse primers for TCR Jbeta segments was used. TCRdb took over this immuneACCESS table, retaining in-frame rearrangements with V and J assigned. Such tables are incomplete; in checked studies, under half of the missing clones stem from an unresolved V gene, and the remainder is unexplained. This sample's table carries some 200,000 clones. Roughly 1.2% of the sample belongs to the ten largest clones. The sample comprised PBMCs. The receptors originated from a girl aged 2-10 years in good health and CMV-seropositive.

The chain is built from TRBV25-1 and TRBJ2-5; 9 nucleotides agree with TRBD2. The CDR3 contains 13 residues. The junction had 2 bases not matched to a gene; V was cut back by 5 bases and J by 4 bases. The V gene's germline CDR1 is MGHDK and CDR2 SYGVNS. The DNA of the CDR3 is TGTGCCAGCAGTTTAGCGGGAGTAGAGACCCAGTACTTC. Its translation: CASSLAGVETQYF.

The chain employs TRBV27 and TRBJ2-2, with 8 bases lining up with TRBD1. After removal of 8 bases from V and 5 bases from J, the junction contained 10 bases not matched to a gene. CDR1 is MNHEY, CDR2 SMNVEV, per germline (reference sequence). The CDR3 is 15 amino acids. The CDR3 spells CASLAGTGGTGELFF. CDR3 DNA: TGTGCCAGCCTCGCCGGGACAGGAGGAACCGGGGAGCTGTTTTTT.

The chain has TRBV4-1 and TRBJ2-5; D gene unclear. The DNA matches TRBJ2-7 better at its end, which makes the J call doubtful. The V gene's germline CDR1 is MGHRA and CDR2 YSYEKL. The CDR3 is 13 amino acids. In DNA, the CDR3 is TGCGCCAGCAGCCAAGATCTTAGCCCCGAGCAGTACTTC. Translating gives CASSQDLSPEQYF.

The chain uses TRBV5-1 and TRBJ2-7; 12 bases are shared with TRBD1. This CDR3 has 16 amino acids. Germline lookup yields CDR1 SGHRS and CDR2 YFSETQ. The junction had 6 bases not matched to a gene; V was cut back by 4 bases and J by 1 base. In DNA form, the CDR3 reads TGCGCCAGCAGCCCGGGACAGGGGGCTATTTCCTACGAGCAGTACTTC. Amino acid sequence: CASSPGQGAISYEQYF.

About this clone itself: This sample also contains other DNA sequences that code for the same CDR3. V is TRBV20-1 and J is TRBJ1-1, with 7 bases matching TRBD1. V lost 3 bases and J lost 8; bases outside the gene matches: 3. From germline, CDR1 is DFQATT and CDR2 SNEGSKA (reference sequence). There are 11 residues in the CDR3. The CDR3 sequence: CSAREDREAFF. CDR3 bases: TGCAGTGCTAGGGAGGACAGGGAAGCTTTCTTT.

The gene calls are TRBV4-1 and TRBJ1-1; D unclear. Looked up from germline, CDR1 is MGHRA and CDR2 is YSYEKL. The CDR3 has 15 residues. V was shortened by 1 base and J by 1 base, with 10 bases between the two germline ends. CDR3 nucleotide sequence: TGCGCCAGCAGCCAAGCCCCCGTTAGGAACACTGAAGCTTTCTTT. It translates to CASSQAPVRNTEAFF.

This chain joins TRBV10-2 and TRBJ2-2, with D possibly TRBD1 on 5 matching bases. V was shortened by 8 bases and J by 3 bases, with 13 bases between the two germline ends. Germline lookup yields CDR1 WSHSY and CDR2 SAAADI. The CDR3 length is 14 residues. CDR3 region: CASHRQPHTGELFF. In DNA form, the CDR3 reads TGCGCCAGCCATCGACAGCCTCACACCGGGGAGCTGTTTTTT.

The J gene is TRBJ1-1, the V gene TRBV6-5; maybe TRBD1 (6 bases). This CDR3 spans 13 amino acids. The germline CDR1 and CDR2 sequences are MNHEY and SVGAGI. V was pared by 5 bases and J by 6 bases, with 13 bases between. The DNA for the CDR3 is TGTGCCAGCAGTGCACAGGGAGCATCTGAAGCTTTCTTT. Amino acids: CASSAQGASEAFF.

The genes are TRBV10-1 and TRBJ2-1, with D perhaps matching TRBD2 (5 bases). This CDR3 region has 16 residues. Germline V gene data show CDR1 as WNHNN and CDR2 as SYGVQD (reference sequence). Between the trimmed V and J ends, which lost 5 bases and 0 bases, there was a span of 14 bases. The CDR3 nucleotides read TGCGCCAGCAGTTCGGTGGAGGCGAGCTCCTACAATGAGCAGTTCTTC. It specifies CASSSVEASSYNEQFF.

The rearrangement links TRBV30 to TRBJ2-2, with 7 bases aligning to TRBD1. With V trimmed by 7 bases and J by 6 bases, 5 bases remained unmatched. The CDR3 runs 12 residues. Looked up from germline, CDR1 is GTSNPN and CDR2 is SVGIG (reference sequence). The CDR3 region has the DNA TGTGCCTTTTCTACAGGGGCCGGGGAGCTGTTTTTT. It encodes CAFSTGAGELFF.

The rearrangement joins TRBV18 to TRBJ1-3; weak D call: TRBD1 (6 bases). The V gene lost 5 bases and the J gene lost 2 bases, with 16 bases spanning the gap. The CDR3 is made up of 16 amino acids. Per germline, CDR1 KGHSH and CDR2 LQKENI. This CDR3 is CASSSRGGLAGNTIYF. The CDR3 DNA reads as TGTGCCAGCTCATCGAGAGGGGGTCTAGCTGGAAACACCATATATTTT.

The J gene is TRBJ2-2, the V gene TRBV5-6; possibly TRBD1 for D (6 bases). V was shortened by 0 bases and J by 1 base, with 10 bases between the two germline ends. From germline, CDR1 is SGHDT and CDR2 YYEEEE. The CDR3 runs to 16 residues. The CDR3, as DNA: TGTGCCAGCAGCTTGGTCGAGACAGGGAACACCGGGGAGCTGTTTTTT. Amino acids: CASSLVETGNTGELFF.

The J gene is TRBJ2-7, the V gene TRBV28, with D unclear. This CDR3 has 14 amino acids. V shed 4 bases and J shed 5 bases, with 15 bases lying between them. Germline CDR1 MDHEN, CDR2 SYDVKM. The CDR3 sequence: CASSSPGPADEQYF. CDR3 coding DNA: TGTGCCAGCAGTTCTCCCGGCCCGGCGGACGAGCAGTACTTC.

The chain has TRBV7-2 and TRBJ2-3, with 7 bases fitting TRBD2. The germline V gene has CDR1 SGHTA and CDR2 FQGNSA. Trimming removed 4 bases from V and 6 bases from J; junction bases left unmatched: 10. The CDR3 contains 15 residues. DNA for the CDR3: TGTGCCAGCAGCTATCTGGGCGGGAGCGCGGATACGCAGTATTTT. It specifies CASSYLGGSADTQYF.

This chain joins TRBV5-8 and TRBJ2-1, with 8 bases fitting TRBD2. V was clipped by 6 bases and J by 4 bases; unmatched bases: 9. The CDR3 extends over 15 amino acids. Germline CDR1 is SGHTS and CDR2 is YDEGEE. Here the CDR3 reads CASNSAGTRYNEQFF. Here the CDR3 DNA reads TGTGCCAGCAACTCGGCCGGGACTAGATACAATGAGCAGTTCTTC. The full variable domain, its missing parts supplied by reference TRBV5-8 and TRBJ2-1, is EAGVTQSPTHLIKTRGQQATLRCSPISGHTSVYWYQQALGLGLQFLLWYDEGEERNRGNFPPRFSGRQFPNYSSELNVNALELEDSALYLCASNSAGTRYNEQFFGPGTRLTVL.

The rearrangement links TRBV5-1 to TRBJ1-3, with 8 nucleotides matching TRBD1. Germline-derived CDR1 and CDR2 are SGHRS and YFSETQ. The CDR3 extends over 14 amino acids. The junction had 3 bases not matched to a gene; V was cut back by 4 bases and J by 3 bases. The chain's CDR3 is CASSLTGVGNTIYF. The CDR3 DNA sequence: TGCGCCAGCAGCCTGACAGGGGTTGGAAACACCATATATTTT.

CDR3 sequence: CASSTGTPYEQYF. The CDR3 DNA follows: TGTGCCAGCAGTACCGGGACACCCTACGAGCAGTACTTC. This rearrangement joins TRBV28 to TRBJ2-7, with a weak D call TRBD1 (6 bases). From germline, CDR1 is MDHEN and CDR2 SYDVKM. V dropped 5 bases and J dropped 2 bases, with 10 bases sitting between them. This CDR3 comprises 13 residues.

The chain has TRBV9 and TRBJ1-2, with 7 bases fitting TRBD1. After removal of 3 bases from V and 7 bases from J, the junction contained 12 bases not matched to a gene. The germline V gene encodes CDR1 SGDLS and CDR2 YYNGEE. CDR3 length: 15 residues. The CDR3 loop is CASSERQGTPLGYTF. DNA for the CDR3: TGTGCCAGCAGCGAGCGACAGGGAACCCCTCTTGGCTACACCTTC.

This sequence joins TRBV6-1 and TRBJ2-3; D gene ambiguous. The CDR3 runs to 14 residues. CDR1 is MNHNS and CDR2 is SASEGT in the germline V gene. Trimming shortened V by 1 base and J by 2 bases, and 7 bases separated the two germline ends. CDR3 in amino acids: CASSEGLNTDTQYF. In nucleotides, the CDR3 is TGTGCCAGCAGTGAAGGACTTAACACAGATACGCAGTATTTT.

The chain uses TRBV6-1 and TRBJ2-7; 7 bases fit TRBD2. CDR3 length: 13 residues. With V trimmed by 4 bases and J by 7 bases, 7 bases remained unmatched. From germline, CDR1 is MNHNS and CDR2 SASEGT. The CDR3 DNA sequence: TGTGCCAGCAGTGCCAGCGGGACCTTTGAGCAGTACTTC. Amino acid sequence: CASSASGTFEQYF.

The chain combines TRBV9 with TRBJ2-2; a possible D gene is TRBD1 (6 bases). V lost 6 bases, J lost 1 base, and 10 bases lay in between. This CDR3 is built from 14 residues. The germline gives CDR1 SGDLS, CDR2 YYNGEE. CDR3 sequence: CASTGQKNTGELFF. Here the CDR3 DNA reads TGTGCCAGCACCGGACAGAAGAACACCGGGGAGCTGTTTTTT.

Of note for this clone: At one boundary the junction diverges from the germline segment, which might be a read error. The chain links TRBV7-7 to TRBJ2-3; a possible D gene is TRBD2 (6 bases). CDR3 length equals 16 residues. Per the germline V gene, CDR1 is SSHAT and CDR2 is FNYEAQ (reference sequence). CDR3 in amino acids: CASSRGVVFSTDTQYF. The DNA for the CDR3 is TGTGCTAGCAGCCGCGGGGTGGTCTTTTCGACAGATACGCAGTATTTT.

The chain joins TRBV25-1 to TRBJ2-5; no definite D call. TRBJ2-7 explains the end of the DNA better; the J call may be wrong. The CDR3 extends over 11 amino acids. Germline assignment: CDR1 MGHDK and CDR2 SYGVNS. CDR3 loop: CASYGAYEQYF. DNA for the CDR3: TGTGCCAGCTATGGGGCCTACGAGCAGTACTTC.

This rearrangement joins TRBV9 to TRBJ2-2, with 12 bases identical to TRBD2. Trimming at V came to 3 bases and at J to 7 bases, leaving 1 base not matched to a gene. Germline loops: CDR1 SGDLS, CDR2 YYNGEE. The CDR3 contains 14 residues. The CDR3 coding sequence is TGTGCCAGCAGCGCTAGCGGGAGGGGCGGGGAGCTGTTTTTT. Translated: CASSASGRGGELFF.

CDR3 in DNA: TGTGCCAGCAGTCCCCACGGTGGGCAGCAAGAGACCCAGTACTTC. Encoded protein: CASSPHGGQQETQYF. The chain is built from TRBV28 and TRBJ2-5; D not certain. Per the germline V gene, CDR1 is MDHEN and CDR2 is SYDVKM. This CDR3 has 15 amino acids. V was cut by 5 bases and J by 2 bases, with 15 bases left in between. Together with reference TRBV28 and TRBJ2-5, the CDR3 gives the full variable domain: DVKVTQSSRYLVKRTGEKVFLECVQDMDHENMFWYRQDPGLGLRLIYFSYDVKMKEKGDIPEGYSVSREKKERFSLILESASTNQTSMYLCASSPHGGQQETQYFGPGTRLLVL.